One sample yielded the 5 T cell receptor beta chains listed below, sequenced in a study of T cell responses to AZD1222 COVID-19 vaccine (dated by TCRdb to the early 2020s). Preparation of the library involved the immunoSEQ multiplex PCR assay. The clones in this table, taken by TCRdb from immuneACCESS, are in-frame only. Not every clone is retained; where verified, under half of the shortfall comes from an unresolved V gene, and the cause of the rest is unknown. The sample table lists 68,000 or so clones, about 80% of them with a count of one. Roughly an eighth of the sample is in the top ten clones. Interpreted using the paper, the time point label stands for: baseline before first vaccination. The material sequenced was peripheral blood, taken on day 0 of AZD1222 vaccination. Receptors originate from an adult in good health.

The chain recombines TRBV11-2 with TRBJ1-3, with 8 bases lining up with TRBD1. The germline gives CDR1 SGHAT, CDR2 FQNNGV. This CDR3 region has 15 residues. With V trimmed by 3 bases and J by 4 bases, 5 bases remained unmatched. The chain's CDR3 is CASSFPDRVGNTIYF. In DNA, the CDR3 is TGTGCCAGCAGCTTCCCGGACAGGGTGGGAAACACCATATATTTT.

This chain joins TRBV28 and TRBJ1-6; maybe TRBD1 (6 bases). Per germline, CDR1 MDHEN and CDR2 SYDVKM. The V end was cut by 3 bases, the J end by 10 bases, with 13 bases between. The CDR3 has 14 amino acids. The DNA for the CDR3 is TGTGCCAGCAGTTTCCTTTCAGGGGCCTCACCCCTCCACTTT. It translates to CASSFLSGASPLHF.

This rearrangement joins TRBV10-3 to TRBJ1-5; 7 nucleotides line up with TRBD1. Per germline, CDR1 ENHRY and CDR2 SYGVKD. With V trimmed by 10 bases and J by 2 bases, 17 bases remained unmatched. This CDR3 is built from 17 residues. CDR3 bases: TGTGCCACCCTACAAGGGCAGGGGGTGATTCGCAATCAGCCCCAGCATTTT. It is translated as CATLQGQGVIRNQPQHF.

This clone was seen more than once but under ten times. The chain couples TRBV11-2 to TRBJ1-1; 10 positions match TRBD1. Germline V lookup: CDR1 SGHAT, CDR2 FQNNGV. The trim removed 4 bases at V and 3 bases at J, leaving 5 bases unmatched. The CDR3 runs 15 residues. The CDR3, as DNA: TGTGCCAGCAGCTCTGACAGGGGGCTTTACACTGAAGCTTTCTTT. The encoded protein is CASSSDRGLYTEAFF.

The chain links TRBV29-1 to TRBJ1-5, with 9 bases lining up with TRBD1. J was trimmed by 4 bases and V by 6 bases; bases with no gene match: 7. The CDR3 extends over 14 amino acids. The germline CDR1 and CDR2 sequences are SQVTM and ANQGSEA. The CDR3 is CSVSLGQGNQPQHF. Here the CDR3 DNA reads TGCAGCGTGTCCTTGGGACAGGGAAATCAGCCCCAGCATTTT. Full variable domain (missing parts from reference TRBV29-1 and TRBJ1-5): SAVISQKPSRDICQRGTSLTIQCQVDSQVTMMFWYRQQPGQSLTLIATANQGSEATYESGFVIDKFPISRPNLTFSTLTVSNMSPEDSSIYLCSVSLGQGNQPQHFGDGTRLSIL.